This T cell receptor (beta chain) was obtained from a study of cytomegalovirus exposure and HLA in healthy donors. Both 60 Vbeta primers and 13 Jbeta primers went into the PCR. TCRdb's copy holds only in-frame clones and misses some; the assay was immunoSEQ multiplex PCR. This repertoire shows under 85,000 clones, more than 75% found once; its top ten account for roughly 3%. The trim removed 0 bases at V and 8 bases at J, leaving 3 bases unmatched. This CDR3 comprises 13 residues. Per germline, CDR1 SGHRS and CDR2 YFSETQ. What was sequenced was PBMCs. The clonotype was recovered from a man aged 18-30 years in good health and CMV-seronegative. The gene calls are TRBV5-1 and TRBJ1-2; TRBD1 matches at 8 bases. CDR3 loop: CASSLATGDGYTF. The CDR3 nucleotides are TGCGCCAGCAGCTTGGCGACAGGGGACGGCTACACCTTC.